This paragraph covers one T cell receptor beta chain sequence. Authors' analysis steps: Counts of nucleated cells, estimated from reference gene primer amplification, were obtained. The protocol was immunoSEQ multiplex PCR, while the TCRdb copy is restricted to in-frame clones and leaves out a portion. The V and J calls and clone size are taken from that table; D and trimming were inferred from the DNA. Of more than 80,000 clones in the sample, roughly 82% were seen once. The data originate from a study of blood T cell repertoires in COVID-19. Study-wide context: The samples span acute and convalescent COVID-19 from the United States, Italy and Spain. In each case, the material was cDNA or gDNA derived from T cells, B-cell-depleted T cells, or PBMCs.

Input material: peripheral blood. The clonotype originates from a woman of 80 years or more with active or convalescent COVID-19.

The CDR3 is CASSEGSHTGELFF. In DNA form, the CDR3 reads TGTGCCAGCAGTGAGGGGAGCCACACCGGGGAGCTGTTTTTT. The rearrangement uses TRBV25-1 and TRBJ2-2, with TRBD2 as a possible D gene (5 bases). The germline V and J ends were trimmed by 3 bases and 3 bases, with 8 bases remaining between them. The CDR3 extends over 14 amino acids. Looked up from germline, CDR1 is MGHDK and CDR2 is SYGVNS.